This T cell receptor beta chain was identified during a study of T cells expressing NK-cell markers (dated by TCRdb to 2020 to 2022). In the study overall: Under 10 donors provided sorted CD3+CD56+NKG2C+, CD3+CD56+NKG2C- and CD3+CD56-NKG2C+ T-cell subsets, whose TCR beta-chain repertoires were profiled. Among the eight sequenced donors, seven were HCMV-seropositive and one was HCMV-seronegative. Sequencing of the libraries produced 2 x 150 bp reads on Illumina HiSeq 2000/2500, MiSeq or NextSeq. Randomly selected healthy volunteers, three men and five women, were used as the eight sequenced donors.

The research as a whole found: In 6 or 7 donors, the dominant CD3+CD56+NKG2C+ clonotypes ranked among the top 10 CD8+ clonotypes, making up roughly 1.0-8% of CD8+ T cells. Those dominant clonotypes were again the most abundant among CD3+CD56-NKG2C+ cells in several donors, at roughly 28.3-65%. It remained unclear whether the expanded NKG2C-expressing T cell clones were specific for HCMV antigens.

The germline V gene specifies SGHAT as CDR1 and FQNNGV as CDR2. The CDR3 has 16 amino acids, counting the end cysteine and phenylalanine. No DNA is listed. Concerning this clonotype: Its antigen has not been determined.

The listed sequencing device is Illumina HiSeq 2000. TCR beta cDNA libraries were made by 5'RACE template switching that added a universal primer site and unique molecular identifiers. cDNA synthesis was primed from the TCR beta constant segment and was followed by two successive PCR amplification steps. On the study's bioinformatics: Reads were demultiplexed and grouped by UMI with MIGEC, and clonotypes were assembled and quantified with MiTCR. To exclude erroneous sequences, any TCR cDNA sequence not supported by at least two reads was discarded. Downstream repertoire analysis used the tcR package, and clonotypes were matched across fractions by CDR3 nucleotide sequence plus V segment. VDJmatch was used to annotate antigen specificity against VDJdb, with one amino acid substitution in CDR3 allowed. TCRdb reprocessed the raw reads; every CDR3 protein sequence is a single record, and DNA is not supplied. Clone size and V and J calls follow TCRdb, not the original study. The sample table gives about 460,000 distinct CDR3 sequences. Over 1.3% of the sample lies in the top ten.

To determine HCMV serostatus, a commercial ELISA kit was used to detect HCMV-specific IgG in serum. Peripheral blood mononuclear cells were isolated from blood by Ficoll density gradient centrifugation. Sequences were obtained from blood T cells: a sorted CD56 or NKG2C T cell subset, CD4+ or CD8+ T cells, or bulk PBMC T cells (not recorded which). The rearranged segments are TRBV11-2 and TRBJ1-2; without DNA, the TCRdb call of TRBD1 cannot be checked. This sequence originates from a woman aged 45-60 years in good health. Donor details come from another sample of the same person, matched by shared clones. The CDR3 in this case is CASSLMLDRPYYGYTF.